Listed below are T cell receptor beta chains from one sample, sequenced in a study of T cell repertoires in cytomegalovirus infection. In TCRdb, the reads were re-called with MiXCR into one record per CDR3 protein. The top ten clones hold about 24% of a sample with more than 500,000 distinct CDR3 sequences, about 15% of them seen once. Specimen: CD8+ T cells from PBMCs. The source is a human donor in good health (CMV status not recorded). Some clones in this sample may be carry-over from other donors' samples. The CDR3 runs from the conserved cysteine through the conserved F or W. A D gene is named only where the DNA matches it firmly. A clone size is listed for some rows: how often the clone was seen (once, few, many), or a class if it is expanded.

D	size	V	J	DNA	CDR3
-	-	TRBV11-2	TRBJ1-5	TGTGCCAGCAGCTTAGATGTCAATCAGTCCCAGCATTTT	CASSLDVNQSQHF
-	-	TRBV18	TRBJ2-5	TGTGCCAGCTCACCAATTTCAGGACACCCTGATAGGCGGCAAGAGACCCAGTACTTC	CASSPISGHPDRRQETQYF
-	-	TRBV12-5	TRBJ1-5	TGTGCTAGTGCTTTAGGGGGGGGGTCGCCCCAGCATTTT	CASALGGGSPQHF
-	-	TRBV7-4	TRBJ2-7	TGTGCAAGCAGCTTGGAGTCAGTGTCCTACGAGCAGTACTTC	CASSLESVSYEQYF
-	few	TRBV6-5	TRBJ1-1	TGTGCCAGCAGTTACATGGGATCTCGTACTGAAGCTTTCTTT	CASSYMGSRTEAFF
TRBD1	-	TRBV28	TRBJ1-6	TGTGCCAGCAGTTATCGAGGGACAGTCAGGAATTCACCCCTCCACTTT	CASSYRGTVRNSPLHF
TRBD1	-	TRBV19	TRBJ1-1	TGTGCCAGTAGTATAGGACAGGGCACTGAAGCTTTCTTT	CASSIGQGTEAFF
TRBD2	many	TRBV12-3/TRBV12-4	TRBJ2-7	TGTGCCAGCAGTTTAACTAGCGGGATCGACGAGCAGTACTTC	CASSLTSGIDEQYF
TRBD1	many	TRBV12-3/TRBV12-4	TRBJ2-3	TGTGCCAGCAGTTTGGAGGACAGGGGGCCATCAGATACGCAGTATTTT	CASSLEDRGPSDTQYF
-	many	TRBV7-9	TRBJ1-5	TGTGCCAGCAGCTTAGTGGACAGCAATCAGCCCCAGCATTTT	CASSLVDSNQPQHF
-	few	TRBV6-5	TRBJ1-1	TGTGCCAGCAGCCTTTGGTCACGGGCGCACACTGAAGCTTTCTTT	CASSLWSRAHTEAFF
TRBD1	many	TRBV7-6	TRBJ1-3	TGTGCCAGCAGCTTAGCTGGACAGGGGCCTGGAAACACCATATATTTT	CASSLAGQGPGNTIYF
TRBD2	many	TRBV11-2	TRBJ2-1	TGTGCCAGCAGCTTAGGGACTAGCGGGAGGGCCTACAATGAGCAGTTCTTC	CASSLGTSGRAYNEQFF
TRBD2	many	TRBV6-1	TRBJ2-3	TGTGCCAGCAGACCCACGACTAGCGGGGGCACAGATACGCAGTATTTT	CASRPTTSGGTDTQYF
TRBD2	many	TRBV7-2	TRBJ2-2	TGTGCCAGCAGCTTTTTGGGAGGGATCACCGGGGAGCTGTTTTTT	CASSFLGGITGELFF
-	-	TRBV20-1	TRBJ2-6	TGCAGTGCTAGGAACTCTGGGGCCAACGTCCTGACTTTC	CSARNSGANVLTF
-	many	TRBV4-1	TRBJ2-3	TGCGCCAGCAGCCAAGATCCAGACGCAGATACGCAGTATTTT	CASSQDPDADTQYF
-	many	TRBV27	TRBJ1-6	TGTGCCAGCAGTCCCAGGAAAAATTCACCCCTCCACTTT	CASSPRKNSPLHF
-	-	TRBV13	TRBJ1-2	TGTGCCAGCAGCCCTGCAGGGGACTATGGCTACACCTTC	CASSPAGDYGYTF
-	many	TRBV7-8	TRBJ2-3	TGTGCCAGCAGCTTACGGTGGGAGACTGGGGGAGATACGCAGTATTTT	CASSLRWETGGDTQYF
TRBD2	many	TRBV27	TRBJ2-7	TGTGCCAGCTCGGGGGGGAGGGGGTACGAGCAGTACTTC	CASSGGRGYEQYF
TRBD1	-	TRBV9	TRBJ1-1	TGTGCCAGCAGCTCACGACAGGGCAAGAACACTGAAGCTTTCTTT	CASSSRQGKNTEAFF
TRBD2	-	TRBV5-4	TRBJ2-3	TGTGCCAGCAGCTTGAGGCGGGGGATAATGGATACGCAGTATTTT	CASSLRRGIMDTQYF
-	few	TRBV27	TRBJ2-2	TGTGCCAGCAGTTTACAATTGACCGGGGAGCTGTTTTTT	CASSLQLTGELFF
TRBD1	many	TRBV20-1	TRBJ1-2	TGCAGTGCTAGGGAAGCTCCTAAGAGGGGGCCGAACTATGGCTACACCTTC	CSAREAPKRGPNYGYTF
-	many	TRBV7-8	TRBJ2-7	TGTGCCAGCAGCGATCTCTCCGGGACATCTCTCTACGAGCAGTACTTC	CASSDLSGTSLYEQYF
TRBD1	-	TRBV10-2	TRBJ1-4	TGCGCCAGCAGAGACAGGGAGTCGGAAAAACTGTTTTTT	CASRDRESEKLFF
-	-	TRBV4-1	TRBJ1-1	TGCGCCAGCAGCCAGGCACCGAACACTGAAGCTTTCTTT	CASSQAPNTEAFF
TRBD2	many	TRBV6-5	TRBJ2-5	TGTGCCAGCAGTTACTCCGGGACTAGCGGGGGGTTCCAAGAGACCCAGTACTTC	CASSYSGTSGGFQETQYF
-	-	TRBV20-1	TRBJ1-3	TGCAGTGCTAGAGTACAGACCGGGGAAAACACCATATATTTT	CSARVQTGENTIYF
TRBD1	many	TRBV10-3	TRBJ1-1	TGTGCCATCAGTGACCCGGACAGGGGAACTGAAGCTTTCTTT	CAISDPDRGTEAFF
-	many	TRBV28	TRBJ1-1	TGTGCCAGCAGTTTAGGGGGGATTGGGGTGAACACTGAAGCTTTCTTT	CASSLGGIGVNTEAFF
-	-	TRBV6-6	TRBJ2-7	TGTGCCAGCAGTGACCGGGACCTCACCTACGAGCAGTACTTC	CASSDRDLTYEQYF
-	-	TRBV5-4	TRBJ2-1	TGTGCCAGCAGGGAGCTAGCGCAAGAGCAGTTCTTC	CASRELAQEQFF
TRBD2	few	TRBV23-1	TRBJ2-3	TGCGCCAGCAGCCGACTAGCGGGAGTTACAGATACGCAGTATTTT	CASSRLAGVTDTQYF
-	many	TRBV7-2	TRBJ2-3	TGTGCCAGCAGCCCTCCTTTGGATACGCAGTATTTT	CASSPPLDTQYF
-	few	TRBV28	TRBJ2-7	TGTGCCAGCAGAAAGGGTTTCGACGAGCAGTACTTC	CASRKGFDEQYF
TRBD2	-	TRBV28	TRBJ2-1	TGTGCCAGCAGTTTACTCCAACTAGCGGGGCAGTACAATGAGCAGTTCTTC	CASSLLQLAGQYNEQFF
-	-	TRBV12-5	TRBJ1-2	TGTGCTAGTGTCCTTCGGGACTCCTCGCAGTATGGCTACACCTTC	CASVLRDSSQYGYTF
TRBD1	-	TRBV25-1	TRBJ1-3	TGTGCCAGCAGTGCGACAGGGACCATCTCTGGAAACACCATATATTTT	CASSATGTISGNTIYF